What follows are 9 T cell receptor beta chains derived from one specimen sequenced in a study of cytomegalovirus exposure and HLA in healthy donors. Use of 60 Vbeta and 13 Jbeta primers characterized the PCR. Profiled with immunoSEQ multiplex PCR; TCRdb holds only in-frame clones, not every one. The table lists about 87,000 clones, roughly 70% of them singletons. The material sequenced was PBMCs. Receptors originate from a man under 40 in good health and CMV-seropositive.

This chain links TRBV5-4 with TRBJ2-2, with D perhaps TRBD1 (6 bases). Per germline, CDR1 SGHNT and CDR2 YYREEE (reference sequence). The CDR3 is made up of 15 amino acids. The ends were cut back, 0 bases at V and 4 bases at J, with 10 bases in the middle. CDR3 residues: CASSLAGDITGELFF. Written as DNA, the CDR3 is TGTGCCAGCAGCTTGGCAGGGGATATCACCGGGGAGCTGTTTTTT.

The V call is TRBV5-6, the J call TRBJ2-1; 15 bases fit TRBD2. The CDR3 loop spans 18 amino acids. The V and J ends lost 4 bases and 2 bases, in that order; junction bases with no gene match: 7. Germline V gene data show CDR1 as SGHDT and CDR2 as YYEEEE. The DNA of the CDR3 is TGTGCCAGCAGCGCGGGACTAGCGGGAGGACCTCCCTACAATGAGCAGTTCTTC. Residues: CASSAGLAGGPPYNEQFF.

The chain carries TRBV10-3 and TRBJ1-6; D is unclear. The CDR3 is 13 amino acids. V was cut by 4 bases and J by 8 bases, with 9 bases left in between. Looked up from germline, CDR1 is ENHRY and CDR2 is SYGVKD. The CDR3 protein is CAISGGRDSPLHF. As DNA, the CDR3 is TGTGCCATCAGTGGAGGGCGGGATTCACCCCTCCACTTT.

The rearrangement links TRBV4-1 to TRBJ2-7, with 12 bases lining up with TRBD1. This CDR3 has 16 amino acids. The V and J ends lost 3 bases and 5 bases, in that order; junction bases with no gene match: 8. CDR1 is MGHRA, CDR2 YSYEKL, per germline. CDR3 loop: CASSQRPGTGGDEQYF. Written as DNA, the CDR3 is TGCGCCAGCAGCCAGAGACCCGGGACAGGGGGCGACGAGCAGTACTTC.

The CDR3 region has the DNA TGTGCCAGCAGCGGGCAGTGGGGAGAGGCTTTCTTT. Its protein product is CASSGQWGEAFF. The genes are TRBV14 and TRBJ1-1; no clear D gene. V gave up 5 bases and J gave up 11 bases, with 15 bases separating them. CDR3 length: 12 amino acids. Germline CDR1 is SGHDN and CDR2 is FVKESK.

This clone was counted only a few times. The chain couples TRBV4-1 to TRBJ2-1; 7 bases agree with TRBD2. Trimming at V came to 0 bases and at J to 8 bases, leaving 7 bases not matched to a gene. CDR3 length equals 15 residues. The germline V gene has CDR1 MGHRA and CDR2 YSYEKL. CDR3 protein: CASSQDGREWYEQFF. The CDR3 DNA is TGCGCCAGCAGCCAAGACGGGCGGGAGTGGTATGAGCAGTTCTTC.

The chain is built from TRBV6-5 and TRBJ2-2; tentatively, D is TRBD1 (6 bases). Germline CDR1 reads MNHEY; CDR2 reads SVGAGI. The CDR3 extends over 15 amino acids. V was pared by 2 bases and J by 3 bases, with 10 bases between. CDR3 sequence (DNA): TGTGCCAGCAGTTACAAAAGGGGGTACACCGGGGAGCTGTTTTTT. It translates to CASSYKRGYTGELFF.

The chain combines TRBV7-2 with TRBJ2-1; 7 nucleotides align to TRBD2. Germline assignment: CDR1 SGHTA and CDR2 FQGNSA. CDR3 length: 15 amino acids. V shed 5 bases and J 7 bases; nucleotides not matched to a gene: 11. The chain's CDR3 is CASSPGGSSGNEQFF. CDR3 DNA: TGTGCCAGCAGCCCCGGGGGGTCGAGTGGAAATGAGCAGTTCTTC.

The rearrangement links TRBV7-9 to TRBJ1-4; tentative D call: TRBD1 (6 bases). This CDR3 has 13 residues. V lost 6 bases to trimming and J lost 5 bases, with 10 bases between them. CDR1 is SEHNR, CDR2 FQNEAQ, per germline (reference sequence). CDR3 sequence: CASSGQLNEKLFF. In DNA form, the CDR3 reads TGTGCCAGCAGTGGACAGCTGAATGAAAAACTGTTTTTT. The whole variable domain, filled in from reference TRBV7-9 and TRBJ1-4, reads DTGVSQNPRHKITKRGQNVTFRCDPISEHNRLYWYRQTLGQGPEFLTYFQNEAQLEKSRLLSDRFSAERPKGSFSTLEIQRTEQGDSAMYLCASSGQLNEKLFFGSGTQLSVL.